The clone carrying this T cell receptor beta chain was detected only a few times. This record comes from a study of T cells in Graves' hyperthyroidism and ophthalmopathy. Germline V gene lookup returns CDR1 SEHNR and CDR2 FQNEAQ (reference sequence). V dropped 3 bases and J dropped 3 bases, with 9 bases sitting between them. The CDR3 contains 14 residues. Any patient presenting with uncontrolled infection, other autoimmune disease, pregnancy or lactation was left out. TCR beta CDR3 sequences were amplified from RNA transcripts. First-round RT-PCR with HTBI primers amplified the TCR CDR3 region. One entry per CDR3 protein, called by TCRdb with MiXCR from the multiplex PCR reads. The sample has around 610,000 distinct CDR3 sequences, roughly 15% seen once.

Sequencing input: blood. The clonotype originates from a woman between 40 and 55 years old with Graves' ophthalmopathy. This rearrangement joins TRBV7-9 to TRBJ1-5; D is unclear. The CDR3 here is CASSFGQFNQPQHF. CDR3 sequence (DNA): TGTGCCAGCAGCTTCGGGCAGTTCAATCAGCCCCAGCATTTT.